This note documents a single T cell receptor (beta chain) sequence. The CDR3 consists of 14 residues. Germline-derived CDR1 and CDR2 are SQVTM and ANQGSEA. Germline trimming cut 8 bases from V and 3 bases from J; bases unmatched to any gene: 12. The assay was immunoSEQ multiplex PCR, and TCRdb's table has in-frame clones only and misses some. Of over 110,000 clones in the sample, 81% were seen once. This entry belongs to a study of blood T cell repertoires in COVID-19. Whole-study context: The samples span acute and convalescent COVID-19 from the United States, Italy and Spain. The cDNA or gDNA used as material had been derived from T cells, B-cell-depleted T cells, or PBMCs.

This chain joins TRBV29-1 and TRBJ1-1; 7 bases are shared with TRBD1. Sequenced material: peripheral blood. This receptor was identified in a human donor in a cohort sampled during active COVID-19. The CDR3 bases are TGCAGCTTTAAGGGAGTCAGGGGGGACACTGAAGCTTTCTTT. It specifies CSFKGVRGDTEAFF. Supplemented by reference TRBV29-1 and TRBJ1-1, the full variable domain reads SAVISQKPSRDICQRGTSLTIQCQVDSQVTMMFWYRQQPGQSLTLIATANQGSEATYESGFVIDKFPISRPNLTFSTLTVSNMSPEDSSIYLCSFKGVRGDTEAFFGQGTRLTVV.